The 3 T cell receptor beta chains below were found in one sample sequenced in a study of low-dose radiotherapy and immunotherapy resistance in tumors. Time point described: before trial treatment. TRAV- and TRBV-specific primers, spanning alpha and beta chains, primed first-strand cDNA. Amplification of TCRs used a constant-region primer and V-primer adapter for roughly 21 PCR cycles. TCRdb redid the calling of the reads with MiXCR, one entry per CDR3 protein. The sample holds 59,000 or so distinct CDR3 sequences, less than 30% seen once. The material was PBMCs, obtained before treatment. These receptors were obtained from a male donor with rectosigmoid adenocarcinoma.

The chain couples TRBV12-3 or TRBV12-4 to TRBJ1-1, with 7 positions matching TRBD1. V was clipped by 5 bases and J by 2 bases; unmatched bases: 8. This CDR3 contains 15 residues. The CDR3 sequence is CASSPNDRVNTEAFF. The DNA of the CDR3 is TGTGCCAGCAGTCCGAACGACAGGGTAAACACTGAAGCTTTCTTT.

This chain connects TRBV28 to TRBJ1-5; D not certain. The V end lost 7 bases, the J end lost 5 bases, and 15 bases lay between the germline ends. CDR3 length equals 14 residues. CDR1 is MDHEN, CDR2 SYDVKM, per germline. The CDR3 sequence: CASTGLRTDQPQHF. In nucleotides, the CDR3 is TGTGCCAGCACCGGTCTTAGAACAGATCAGCCCCAGCATTTT.

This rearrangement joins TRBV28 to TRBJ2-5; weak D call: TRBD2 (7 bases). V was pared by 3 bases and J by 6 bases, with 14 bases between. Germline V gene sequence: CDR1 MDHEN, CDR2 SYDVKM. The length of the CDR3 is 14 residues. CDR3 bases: TGTGCCAGCAGTTTGATAGGGGGGGGAAAGACCCAGTACTTC. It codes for CASSLIGGGKTQYF.